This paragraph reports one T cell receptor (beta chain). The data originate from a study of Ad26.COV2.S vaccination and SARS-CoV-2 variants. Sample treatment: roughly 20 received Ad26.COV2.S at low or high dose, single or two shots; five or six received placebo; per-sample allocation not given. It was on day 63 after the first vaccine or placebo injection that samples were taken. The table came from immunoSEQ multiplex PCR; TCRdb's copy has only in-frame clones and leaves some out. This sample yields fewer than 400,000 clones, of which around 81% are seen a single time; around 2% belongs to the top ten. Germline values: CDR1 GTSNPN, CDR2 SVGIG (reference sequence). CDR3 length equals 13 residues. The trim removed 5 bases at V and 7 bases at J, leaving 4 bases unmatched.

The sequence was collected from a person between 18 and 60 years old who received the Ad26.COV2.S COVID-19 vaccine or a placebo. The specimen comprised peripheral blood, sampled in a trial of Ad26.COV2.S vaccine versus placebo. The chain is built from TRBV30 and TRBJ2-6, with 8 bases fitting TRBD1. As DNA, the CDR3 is TGTGCCTGGGGACAGGGAGACGCCAACGTCCTGACTTTC. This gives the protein CAWGQGDANVLTF.